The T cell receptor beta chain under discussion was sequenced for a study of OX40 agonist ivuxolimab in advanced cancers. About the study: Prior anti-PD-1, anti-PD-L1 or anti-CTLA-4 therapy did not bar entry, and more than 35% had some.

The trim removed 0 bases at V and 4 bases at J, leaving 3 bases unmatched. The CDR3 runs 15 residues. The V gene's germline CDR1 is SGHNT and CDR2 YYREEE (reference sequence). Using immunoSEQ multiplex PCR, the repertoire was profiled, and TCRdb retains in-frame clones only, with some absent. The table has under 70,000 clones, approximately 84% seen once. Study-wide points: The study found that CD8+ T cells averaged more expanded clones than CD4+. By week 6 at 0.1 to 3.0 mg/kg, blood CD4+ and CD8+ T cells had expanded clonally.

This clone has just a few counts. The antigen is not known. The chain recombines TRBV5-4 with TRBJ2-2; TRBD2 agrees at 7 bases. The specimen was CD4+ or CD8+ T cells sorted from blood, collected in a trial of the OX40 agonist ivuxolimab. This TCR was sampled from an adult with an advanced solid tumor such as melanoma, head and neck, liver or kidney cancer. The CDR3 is CASSLELASTGELFF. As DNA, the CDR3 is TGTGCCAGCAGCTTGGAACTAGCGTCCACCGGGGAGCTGTTTTTT.